What follows are 10 T cell receptor beta chains derived from one specimen sequenced in a study of regulatory T cells in long-lasting Graves disease. iRepertoire HTBI primers and Arm-PCR of CDR3 regions built TCR beta libraries. TCRdb re-derived calls from the multiplex PCR reads in MiXCR, one entry per CDR3 protein. The table has around 400,000 distinct CDR3 sequences, 20% to 25% seen once. Indicated time point: persistent/refractory GD, antithyroid drugs over 5 years with positive TRAb. The TCR library was prepared using RNA isolated from PBMCs. The starting material was peripheral blood mononuclear cells (PBMCs), obtained when the disease was refractory, from a patient treated with antithyroid drugs. The receptors here all came from a female donor with Graves disease.

The table lists this clonotype with many counts. The chain combines TRBV24-1 with TRBJ1-1; no definite D call. This CDR3 has 13 amino acids. Germline-derived CDR1 and CDR2 are KGHDR and SFDVKD. V gave up 9 bases and J gave up 5 bases, with 15 bases separating them. CDR3 DNA: TGTGCCACCGTAGGAGGTCCGGGGACTGAAGCTTTCTTT. This gives the protein CATVGGPGTEAFF.

The chain couples TRBV7-3 to TRBJ2-5, with TRBD2 matching 9 bases. V lost 5 bases, J lost 2 bases, and 6 bases stayed unmatched. The CDR3 is 15 amino acids. Germline V CDR1 and CDR2: SGHTA, FQGTGA. The DNA for the CDR3 is TGTGCCAGCAGCCCGAGCGGGAGGATTCAAGAGACCCAGTACTTC. Amino acids: CASSPSGRIQETQYF. Variable domain in full (rest from reference TRBV7-3 and TRBJ2-5): GAGVSQTPSNKVTEKGKYVELRCDPISGHTALYWYRQSLGQGPEFLIYFQGTGAADDSGLPNDRFFAVRPEGSVSTLKIQRTERGDSAVYLCASSPSGRIQETQYFGPGTRLLVL.

The sample holds one count of this clonotype. The rearrangement uses TRBV5-4 and TRBJ1-1; D gene ambiguous. The CDR3 loop spans 14 amino acids. The germline V gene encodes CDR1 SGHNT and CDR2 YYREEE (reference sequence). V gave up 0 bases and J gave up 4 bases, with 10 bases separating them. This chain's CDR3 is CASSLDSSVTEAFF. CDR3 nucleotide sequence: TGTGCCAGCAGCTTGGATAGTTCCGTCACTGAAGCTTTCTTT.

This clonotype was counted a few times. The chain joins TRBV20-1 to TRBJ2-5; D is perhaps TRBD2 (6 bases). Germline CDR1 and CDR2: DFQATT and SNEGSKA (reference sequence). CDR3 length: 16 amino acids. V was pared by 6 bases and J by 5 bases, with 25 bases between. CDR3 DNA sequence: TGCAGTGCGAGTTTGGGGAGGCGGCTACGAGAGGAGACCCAGTACTTC. It specifies CSASLGRRLREETQYF.

This clonotype occurred a few times. V gene TRBV19 combines with J gene TRBJ2-5; D might be TRBD1 (5 bases). This CDR3 has 13 residues. The germline V gene encodes CDR1 LNHDA and CDR2 SQIVND (reference sequence). V was pared by 8 bases and J by 2 bases, with 12 bases between. The CDR3 DNA follows: TGTGCCAGTGCGACAGAAGATCAAGAGACCCAGTACTTC. This translates into CASATEDQETQYF.

The V and J genes are TRBV28 and TRBJ2-2; 7 bases line up with TRBD1. V shed 5 bases, J shed 6 bases, and the junction held 9 bases outside the gene matches. Germline CDR1 MDHEN, CDR2 SYDVKM. This CDR3 has 15 residues. The chain's CDR3 is CASSPDREYSGELFF. The CDR3 DNA reads as TGTGCCAGCAGTCCCGACAGGGAGTATTCCGGGGAGCTGTTTTTT. Looking up the rest from reference TRBV28 and TRBJ2-2 gives the full variable domain: DVKVTQSSRYLVKRTGEKVFLECVQDMDHENMFWYRQDPGLGLRLIYFSYDVKMKEKGDIPEGYSVSREKKERFSLILESASTNQTSMYLCASSPDREYSGELFFGEGSRLTVL.

The table lists this clonotype with many counts. The gene calls are TRBV29-1 and TRBJ2-5, with D perhaps TRBD2 (6 bases). V was shortened by 4 bases and J by 7 bases, with 16 bases between the two germline ends. CDR3 length: 13 residues. Germline CDR1 reads SQVTM; CDR2 reads ANQGSEA. CDR3 DNA: TGCAGCGTTGCCTCCACGGGGGTGGCGACCCAGTACTTC. This gives the protein CSVASTGVATQYF.

In this sample, this clonotype turned up many times. The chain carries TRBV29-1 and TRBJ2-5; 8 nucleotides line up with TRBD1. Per germline, CDR1 SQVTM and CDR2 ANQGSEA. The ends lost 7 bases at V and 5 bases at J; junction bases unmatched: 6. This CDR3 contains 12 residues. The CDR3 DNA reads as TGCAGCGGAGCAGGGGGCGGCGAGACCCAGTACTTC. This encodes CSGAGGGETQYF.

This clonotype occurred many times. The chain couples TRBV2 to TRBJ2-2; D not resolved. Trimming stripped 6 bases from V and 1 base from J, with 9 bases between. In germline, CDR1 is SNHLY, CDR2 FYNNEI. The CDR3 runs 14 residues. The CDR3 loop reads CASSKEKNTGELFF. The CDR3, as DNA: TGTGCCAGCAGCAAGGAAAAGAACACCGGGGAGCTGTTTTTT.

There are a few counts of this clonotype. The chain carries TRBV20-1 and TRBJ2-7, with TRBD2 matching 8 bases. V gave up 7 bases and J gave up 3 bases; unmatched junction bases: 5. In germline, CDR1 is DFQATT, CDR2 SNEGSKA (reference sequence). The CDR3 spans 12 residues. CDR3 loop: CSGPGGGYEQYF. The CDR3 coding sequence is TGCAGTGGCCCCGGGGGGGGCTACGAGCAGTACTTC.